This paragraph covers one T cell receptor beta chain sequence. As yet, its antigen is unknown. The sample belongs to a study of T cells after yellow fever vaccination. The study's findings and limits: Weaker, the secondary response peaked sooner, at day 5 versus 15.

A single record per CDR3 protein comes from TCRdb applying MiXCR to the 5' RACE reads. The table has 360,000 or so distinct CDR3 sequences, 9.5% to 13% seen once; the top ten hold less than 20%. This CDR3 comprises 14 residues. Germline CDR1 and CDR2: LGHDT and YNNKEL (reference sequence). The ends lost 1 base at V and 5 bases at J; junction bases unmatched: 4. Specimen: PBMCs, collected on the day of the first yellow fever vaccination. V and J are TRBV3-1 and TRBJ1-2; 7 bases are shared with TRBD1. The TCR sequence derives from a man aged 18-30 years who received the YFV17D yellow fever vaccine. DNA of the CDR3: TGTGCCAGCAGCCAAGCAGGGGGTGTATATGGCTACACCTTC. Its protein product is CASSQAGGVYGYTF.